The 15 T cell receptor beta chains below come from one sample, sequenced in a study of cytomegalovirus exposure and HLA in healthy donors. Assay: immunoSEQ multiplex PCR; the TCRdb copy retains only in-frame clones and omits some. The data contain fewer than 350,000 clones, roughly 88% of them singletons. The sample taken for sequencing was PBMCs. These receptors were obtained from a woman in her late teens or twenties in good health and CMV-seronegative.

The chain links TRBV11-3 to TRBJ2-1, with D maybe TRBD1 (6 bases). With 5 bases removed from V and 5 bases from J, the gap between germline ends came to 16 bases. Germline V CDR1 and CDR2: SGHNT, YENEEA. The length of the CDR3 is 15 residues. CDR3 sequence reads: CASSPKNGQNNEQFF. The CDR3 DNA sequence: TGTGCCAGCAGCCCAAAAAACGGACAGAACAATGAGCAGTTCTTC.

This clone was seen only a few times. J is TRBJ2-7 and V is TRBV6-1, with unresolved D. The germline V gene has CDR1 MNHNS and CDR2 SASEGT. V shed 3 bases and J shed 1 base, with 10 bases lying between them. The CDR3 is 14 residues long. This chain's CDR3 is CASSDQVGSYEQYF. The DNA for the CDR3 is TGTGCCAGCAGTGACCAGGTTGGTTCCTACGAGCAGTACTTC.

The DNA for the CDR3 is TGTGCCAGCAGCGTAGCTAGCGGAAATTCCTACGAGCAGTACTTC. Translated, it gives CASSVASGNSYEQYF. V is TRBV9 and J is TRBJ2-7, with 7 bases lining up with TRBD2. The CDR3 totals 15 residues. Germline CDR1 is SGDLS and CDR2 is YYNGEE. After removal of 0 bases from V and 1 base from J, the junction contained 4 bases not matched to a gene.

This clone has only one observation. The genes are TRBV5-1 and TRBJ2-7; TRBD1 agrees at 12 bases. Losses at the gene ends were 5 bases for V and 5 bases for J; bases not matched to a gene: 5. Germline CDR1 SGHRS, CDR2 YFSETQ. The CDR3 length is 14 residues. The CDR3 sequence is CASRQGQGANEQYF. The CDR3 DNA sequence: TGCGCCAGCAGACAGGGACAGGGGGCGAACGAGCAGTACTTC.

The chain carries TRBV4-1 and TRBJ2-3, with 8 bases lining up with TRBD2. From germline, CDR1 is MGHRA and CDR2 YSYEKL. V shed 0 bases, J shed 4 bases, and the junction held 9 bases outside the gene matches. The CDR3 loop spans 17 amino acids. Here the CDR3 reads CASSQELEAGVADTQYF. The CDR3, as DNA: TGCGCCAGCAGCCAAGAACTAGAAGCGGGAGTAGCAGATACGCAGTATTTT.

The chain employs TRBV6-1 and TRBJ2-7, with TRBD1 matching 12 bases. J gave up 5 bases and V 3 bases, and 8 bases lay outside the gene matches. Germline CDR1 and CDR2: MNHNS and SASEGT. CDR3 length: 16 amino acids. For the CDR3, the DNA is TGTGCCAGCAGTGATAGGGACAGGGGGCGATCGAACGAGCAGTACTTC. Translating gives CASSDRDRGRSNEQYF.

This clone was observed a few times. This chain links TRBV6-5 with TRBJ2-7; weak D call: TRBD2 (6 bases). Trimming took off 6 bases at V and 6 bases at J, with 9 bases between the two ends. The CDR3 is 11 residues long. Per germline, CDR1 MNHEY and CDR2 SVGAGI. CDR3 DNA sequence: TGTGCCAGCAGCCTCGGGGGCGAGCAGTACTTC. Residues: CASSLGGEQYF.

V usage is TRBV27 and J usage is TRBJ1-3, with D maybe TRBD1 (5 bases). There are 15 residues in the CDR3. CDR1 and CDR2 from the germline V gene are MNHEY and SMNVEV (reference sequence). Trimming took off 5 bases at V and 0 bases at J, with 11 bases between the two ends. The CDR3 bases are TGTGCCAGCAGTATGACAGCTTACTCTGGAAACACCATATATTTT. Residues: CASSMTAYSGNTIYF.

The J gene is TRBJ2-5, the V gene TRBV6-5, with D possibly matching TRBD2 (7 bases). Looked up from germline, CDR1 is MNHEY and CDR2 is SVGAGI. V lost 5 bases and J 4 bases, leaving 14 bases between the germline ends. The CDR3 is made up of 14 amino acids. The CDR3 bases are TGTGCCAGCAGTGGGCTTCGGGGGGCAGAGACCCAGTACTTC. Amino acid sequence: CASSGLRGAETQYF.

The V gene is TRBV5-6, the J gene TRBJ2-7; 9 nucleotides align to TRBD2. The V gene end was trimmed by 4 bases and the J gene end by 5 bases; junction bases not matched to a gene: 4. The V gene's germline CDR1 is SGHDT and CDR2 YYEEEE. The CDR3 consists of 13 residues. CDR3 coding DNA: TGTGCCAGCAGCCGGGGACTAGCCCACGAGCAGTACTTC. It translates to CASSRGLAHEQYF.

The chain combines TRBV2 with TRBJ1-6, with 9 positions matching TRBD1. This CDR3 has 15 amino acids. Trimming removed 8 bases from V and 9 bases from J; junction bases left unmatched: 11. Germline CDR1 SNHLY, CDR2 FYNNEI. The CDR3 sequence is CASQTTGGRVSPLHF. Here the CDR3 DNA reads TGTGCCAGCCAGACTACAGGGGGCAGGGTTTCACCCCTCCACTTT. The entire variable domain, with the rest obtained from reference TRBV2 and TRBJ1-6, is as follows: EPEVTQTPSHQVTQMGQEVILRCVPISNHLYFYWYRQILGQKVEFLVSFYNNEISEKSEIFDDQFSVERPDGSNFTLKIRSTKLEDSAMYFCASQTTGGRVSPLHFGNGTRLTVT.

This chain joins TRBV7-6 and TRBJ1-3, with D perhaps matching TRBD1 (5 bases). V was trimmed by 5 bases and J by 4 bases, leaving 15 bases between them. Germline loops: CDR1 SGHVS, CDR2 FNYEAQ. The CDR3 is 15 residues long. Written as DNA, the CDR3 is TGTGCCAGCAGCCCCGCCCGGGGGTCCGGAAACACCATATATTTT. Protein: CASSPARGSGNTIYF.

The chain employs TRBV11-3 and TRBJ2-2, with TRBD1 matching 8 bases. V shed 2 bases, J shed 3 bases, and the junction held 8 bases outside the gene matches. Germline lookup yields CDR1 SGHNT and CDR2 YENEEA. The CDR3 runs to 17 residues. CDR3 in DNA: TGTGCCAGCAGCTTATATGGCGGACAGGGAGACACCGGGGAGCTGTTTTTT. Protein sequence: CASSLYGGQGDTGELFF.

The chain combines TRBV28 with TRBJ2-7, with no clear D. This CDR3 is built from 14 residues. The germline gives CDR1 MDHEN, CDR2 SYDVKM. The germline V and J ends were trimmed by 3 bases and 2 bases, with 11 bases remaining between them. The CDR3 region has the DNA TGTGCCAGCAGTTTCCGCTCGGGTCCCTACGAGCAGTACTTC. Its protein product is CASSFRSGPYEQYF.

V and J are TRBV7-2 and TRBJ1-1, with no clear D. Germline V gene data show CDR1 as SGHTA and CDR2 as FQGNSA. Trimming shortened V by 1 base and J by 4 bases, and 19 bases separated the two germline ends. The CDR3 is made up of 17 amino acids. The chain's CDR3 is CASSLGFRGRRGTEAFF. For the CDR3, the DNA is TGTGCCAGCAGCTTAGGCTTCCGGGGTAGACGGGGCACTGAAGCTTTCTTT.